These T cell receptor beta chains were read from a single sample in a study of blood T cell repertoires in COVID-19. Sequenced by immunoSEQ multiplex PCR; TCRdb stores in-frame clones only, minus some. The data hold about 17,000 clones, with around 91% observed a single time. Material for sequencing was peripheral blood. The origin of the receptors is a man in his sixties with active COVID-19. CDR3s include the opening cysteine and the closing phenylalanine or tryptophan. A D gene is named only where the DNA matches it firmly. Clone size appears in some rows only: once, few, many, or a class for an expanded clone.

v_gene	j_gene	d_gene	abundance	CDR3nt	CDR3aa
TRBV30	TRBJ1-6	TRBD1	NA	TGTGCCTCACCACCGGACAGGATAAATTCACCCCTCCACTTT	CASPPDRINSPLHF
TRBV10-2	TRBJ1-1	NA	NA	TGCGCCAGCAGTCCTGGACATCTCACTGAAGCTTTCTTT	CASSPGHLTEAFF
TRBV5-1	TRBJ2-3	NA	NA	TGCGCCAGCAGCTTCTCAGCGACAGATACGCAGTATTTT	CASSFSATDTQYF
TRBV7-8	TRBJ2-2	TRBD1	NA	TGTGCCAGCAGCGTGAGAGGGGGCGCCTGGAACACCGGGGAGCTGTTTTTT	CASSVRGGAWNTGELFF
TRBV2	TRBJ1-3	TRBD1	few	TGTGCCAGCAGTGAGGGACAGGCCAACTCTGGAAACACCATATATTTT	CASSEGQANSGNTIYF
TRBV27	TRBJ1-1	NA	NA	TGTGCCAGCAGTCAGGACACTGAAGCTTTCTTT	CASSQDTEAFF
TRBV3-1/TRBV3-2	TRBJ2-2	NA	NA	TGTGCCAGCAGCCAAAATCCAGGGGAGCTGTTTTTT	CASSQNPGELFF
TRBV7-3	TRBJ2-7	NA	NA	TGTGCCAGCAGCCCTGTGTCCGGGACCTACGAGCAGTACTTC	CASSPVSGTYEQYF
TRBV6-5	TRBJ1-1	NA	NA	TGTGCCAGCAGTTACGACCCAGGGGACACTGAAGCTTTCTTT	CASSYDPGDTEAFF
TRBV5-6	TRBJ1-5	NA	NA	TGTGCCAGCAGCTTGGGCCAGGGCCTTGGGACCCAGCATTTT	CASSLGQGLGTQHF
TRBV5-4	TRBJ1-6	TRBD1	NA	TGTGCCAGCAGCACCGGGACAGATAATTCACCCCTCCACTTT	CASSTGTDNSPLHF
TRBV5-1	TRBJ1-3	TRBD1	NA	TGCGCCAGCAGCTCGACAGGGACCTCTGGAAACACCATATATTTT	CASSSTGTSGNTIYF
TRBV27	TRBJ1-6	NA	NA	TGTGCCAGCCGTCGGACTAGCTCCTATAATTCACCCCTCCACTTT	CASRRTSSYNSPLHF
TRBV7-9	TRBJ2-1	TRBD2	NA	TGTGCCAGCAGCTTTGTCGGGACTAGCCACAATGAGCAGTTCTTC	CASSFVGTSHNEQFF
TRBV4-1	TRBJ2-6	TRBD2	NA	TGCGCCAGCAGCCTACTAGCGGGGCAAGTCTCTGGGGCCAACGTCCTGACTTTC	CASSLLAGQVSGANVLTF
TRBV5-1	TRBJ1-1	NA	NA	TGCGCCAGCAAACGGACAGAGAACACTGAAGCTTTCTTT	CASKRTENTEAFF
TRBV5-6	TRBJ2-5	NA	NA	TGTGCCAGCAGCTCTACCCCAACGACCCAGTACTTC	CASSSTPTTQYF
TRBV7-8	TRBJ2-1	TRBD2	NA	TGTGCCAGCAGCTTAGGGCTAGCGGGGGGGCCTTGTGAGCAGTTCTTC	CASSLGLAGGPCEQFF
TRBV19	TRBJ2-1	NA	NA	TGTGCCAGTAGTAAGGGAGAGTACAATGAGCAGTTCTTC	CASSKGEYNEQFF
TRBV5-1	TRBJ2-4	NA	NA	TGCGCCAGCAGCCAGGCCGGAAACATTCAGTACTTC	CASSQAGNIQYF
TRBV7-8	TRBJ2-5	TRBD2	NA	TGTGCCAGCAGCTTAGGCCTAGCGGGGGGGAAAGAGACCCAGTACTTC	CASSLGLAGGKETQYF
TRBV6-1	TRBJ1-6	TRBD1	NA	TGTGCCAGCAGTGACGGGACAGGAGACCTCCACTTT	CASSDGTGDLHF
TRBV11-2	TRBJ2-7	TRBD1	once	TGTGCCAGCACCCTGACCGGGACAGGGGGCATTTACGAGCAGTACTTC	CASTLTGTGGIYEQYF
TRBV6-6	TRBJ2-3	TRBD2	NA	TGTGCCAGCAGCCCGGGACTAGCGTCAGATACGCAGTATTTT	CASSPGLASDTQYF
TRBV9	TRBJ1-6	NA	once	TGTGCCAGCAGCGTAGGAACATCTTCACCCCTCCACTTT	CASSVGTSSPLHF
TRBV6-1	TRBJ1-5	TRBD1	NA	TGTGCCAGCAGTGGCAGGGACAGCTCCTATAGCAATCAGCCCCAGCATTTT	CASSGRDSSYSNQPQHF
TRBV5-1	TRBJ1-1	NA	NA	TGCGCCACCGCAGATCAGGGCAACACTGAAGCTTTCTTT	CATADQGNTEAFF
TRBV14	TRBJ2-1	NA	NA	TGTGCCAGCAGCCAAGATTTCGGGGATGAGCAGTTCTTC	CASSQDFGDEQFF
TRBV4-2	TRBJ2-5	TRBD1	NA	TGTGCCAGCAGTCCGGGACAGCAAGAGACCCAGTACTTC	CASSPGQQETQYF
TRBV5-5	TRBJ2-1	TRBD1	NA	TGTGCCAGCAGAACGGGACAGGGGGACAACGATGAGCAGTTCTTC	CASRTGQGDNDEQFF